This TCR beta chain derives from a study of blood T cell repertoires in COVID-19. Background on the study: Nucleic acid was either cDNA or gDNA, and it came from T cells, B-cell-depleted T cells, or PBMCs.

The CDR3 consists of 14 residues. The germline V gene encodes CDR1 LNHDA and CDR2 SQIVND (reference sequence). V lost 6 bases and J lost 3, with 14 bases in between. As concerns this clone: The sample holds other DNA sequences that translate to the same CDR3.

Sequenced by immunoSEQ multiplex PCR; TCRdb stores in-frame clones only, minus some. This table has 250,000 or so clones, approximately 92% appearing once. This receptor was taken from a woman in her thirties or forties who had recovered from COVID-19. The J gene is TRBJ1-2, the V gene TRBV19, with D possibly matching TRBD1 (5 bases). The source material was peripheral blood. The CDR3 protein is CASSLSRGDYGYTF. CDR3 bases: TGTGCCAGTAGCCTCAGCCGGGGGGACTATGGCTACACCTTC.